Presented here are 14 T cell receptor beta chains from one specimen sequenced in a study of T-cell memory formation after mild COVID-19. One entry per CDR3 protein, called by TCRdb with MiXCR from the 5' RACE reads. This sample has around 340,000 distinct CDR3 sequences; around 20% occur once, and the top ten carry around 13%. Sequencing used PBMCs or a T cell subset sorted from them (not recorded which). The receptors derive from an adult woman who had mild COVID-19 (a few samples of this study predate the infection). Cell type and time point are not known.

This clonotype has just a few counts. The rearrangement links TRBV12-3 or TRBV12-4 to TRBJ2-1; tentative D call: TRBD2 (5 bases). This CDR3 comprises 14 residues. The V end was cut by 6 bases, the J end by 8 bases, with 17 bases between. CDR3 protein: CASSRSGPGYEQFF. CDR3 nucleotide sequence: TGTGCCAGCAGCCGCTCGGGCCCGGGGTATGAGCAGTTCTTC.

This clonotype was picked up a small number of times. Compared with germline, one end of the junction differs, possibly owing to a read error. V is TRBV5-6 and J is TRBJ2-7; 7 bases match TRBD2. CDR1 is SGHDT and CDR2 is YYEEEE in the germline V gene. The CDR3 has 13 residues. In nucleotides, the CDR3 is TGTGCCAGCAGGTTGGTCGGGGGGAGCGAGCAGTACTTC. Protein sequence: CASRLVGGSEQYF. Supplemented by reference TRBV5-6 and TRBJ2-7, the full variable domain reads DAGVTQSPTHLIKTRGQQVTLRCSPKSGHDTVSWYQQALGQGPQFIFQYYEEEERQRGNFPDRFSGHQFPNYSSELNVNALLLGDSALYLCASRLVGGSEQYFGPGTRLTVT.

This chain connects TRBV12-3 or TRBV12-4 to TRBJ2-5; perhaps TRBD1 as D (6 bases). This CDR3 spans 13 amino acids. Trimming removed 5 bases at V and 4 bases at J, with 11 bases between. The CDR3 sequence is CASSRQVGETQYF. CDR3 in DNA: TGTGCCAGCAGTCGACAGGTGGGAGAGACCCAGTACTTC.

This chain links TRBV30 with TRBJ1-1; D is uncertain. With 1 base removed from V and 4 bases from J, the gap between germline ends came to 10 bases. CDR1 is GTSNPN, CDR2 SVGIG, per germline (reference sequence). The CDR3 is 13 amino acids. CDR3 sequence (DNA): TGTGCCTGGAGTGGCTGGGGTCCCACTGAAGCTTTCTTT. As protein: CAWSGWGPTEAFF. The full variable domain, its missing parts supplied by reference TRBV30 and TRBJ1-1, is SQTIHQWPATLVQPVGSPLSLECTVEGTSNPNLYWYRQAAGRGLQLLFYSVGIGQISSEVPQNLSASRPQDRQFILSSKKLLLSDSGFYLCAWSGWGPTEAFFGQGTRLTVV.

The CDR3 nucleotides read TGTGCCAGCAGGTCTGCGGGAGGGCTTAACTACGAGCAGTACTTC. Translation gives CASRSAGGLNYEQYF. The rearrangement uses TRBV6-2 or TRBV6-3 and TRBJ2-7, with 9 nucleotides matching TRBD2. V was pared by 6 bases and J by 3 bases, with 9 bases of the junction left unmatched. This CDR3 has 15 residues. CDR1 and CDR2 (germline): MNHEY, SVGEGT.

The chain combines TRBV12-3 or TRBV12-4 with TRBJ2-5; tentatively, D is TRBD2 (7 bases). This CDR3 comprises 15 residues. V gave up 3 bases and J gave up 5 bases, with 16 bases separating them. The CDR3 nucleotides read TGTGCCAGCAGTTTCGGTGGGGGGGCCGGGGAGACCCAGTACTTC. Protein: CASSFGGGAGETQYF.

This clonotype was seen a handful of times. The CDR3 loop is CSASSREGLFYEQYF. The CDR3 DNA reads as TGCAGTGCTAGTTCCCGTGAGGGACTCTTCTACGAGCAGTACTTC. This sequence joins TRBV20-1 and TRBJ2-7; tentatively, D is TRBD2 (6 bases). V was pared by 3 bases and J by 3 bases, with 18 bases between. CDR1 is DFQATT and CDR2 is SNEGSKA in the germline V gene (reference sequence). The CDR3 sequence is 15 residues long.

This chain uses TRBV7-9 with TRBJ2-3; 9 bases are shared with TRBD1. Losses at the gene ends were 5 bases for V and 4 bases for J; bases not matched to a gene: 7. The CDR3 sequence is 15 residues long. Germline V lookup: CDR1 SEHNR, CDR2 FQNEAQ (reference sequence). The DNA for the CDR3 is TGTGCCAGCAGCCACCGGGACAGGGTGTCAGATACGCAGTATTTT. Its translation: CASSHRDRVSDTQYF.

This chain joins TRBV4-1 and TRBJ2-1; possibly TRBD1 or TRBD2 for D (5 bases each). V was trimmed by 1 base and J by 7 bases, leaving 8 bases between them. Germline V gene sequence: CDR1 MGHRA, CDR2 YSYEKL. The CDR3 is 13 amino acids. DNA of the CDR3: TGCGCCAGCAGCCAAGGGGGGTGGAATGAGCAGTTCTTC. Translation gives CASSQGGWNEQFF.

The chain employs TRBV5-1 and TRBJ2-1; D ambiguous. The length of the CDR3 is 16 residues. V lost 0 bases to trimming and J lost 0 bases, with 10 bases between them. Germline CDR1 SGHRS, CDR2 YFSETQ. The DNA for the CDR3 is TGCGCCAGCAGCTTGGTGGAGTTCAGCTCCTACAATGAGCAGTTCTTC. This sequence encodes CASSLVEFSSYNEQFF.

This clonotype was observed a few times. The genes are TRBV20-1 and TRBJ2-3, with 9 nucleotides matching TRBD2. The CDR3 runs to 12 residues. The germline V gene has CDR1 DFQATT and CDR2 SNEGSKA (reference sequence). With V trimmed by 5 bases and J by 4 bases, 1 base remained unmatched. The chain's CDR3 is CSARTSADTQYF. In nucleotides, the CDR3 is TGCAGTGCTCGGACTAGCGCAGATACGCAGTATTTT.

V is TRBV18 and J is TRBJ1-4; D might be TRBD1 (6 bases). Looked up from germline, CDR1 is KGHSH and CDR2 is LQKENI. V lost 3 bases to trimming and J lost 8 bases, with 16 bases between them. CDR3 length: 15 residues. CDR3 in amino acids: CASSPDSLRGEKLFF. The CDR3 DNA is TGTGCCAGCTCACCGGACAGTTTGAGGGGCGAAAAACTGTTTTTT.

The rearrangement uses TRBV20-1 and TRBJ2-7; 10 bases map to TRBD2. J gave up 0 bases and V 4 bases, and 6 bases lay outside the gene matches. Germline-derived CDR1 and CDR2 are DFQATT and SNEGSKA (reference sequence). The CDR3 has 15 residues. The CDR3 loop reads CSATPSGSPSYEQYF. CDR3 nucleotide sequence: TGCAGTGCTACGCCTAGCGGGAGTCCCTCCTACGAGCAGTACTTC.

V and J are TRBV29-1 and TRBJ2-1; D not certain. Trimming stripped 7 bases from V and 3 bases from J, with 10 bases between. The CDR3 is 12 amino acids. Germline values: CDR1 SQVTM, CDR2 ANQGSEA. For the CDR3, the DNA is TGCAGCGGAAAGGGCAGCTACAATGAGCAGTTCTTC. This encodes CSGKGSYNEQFF.